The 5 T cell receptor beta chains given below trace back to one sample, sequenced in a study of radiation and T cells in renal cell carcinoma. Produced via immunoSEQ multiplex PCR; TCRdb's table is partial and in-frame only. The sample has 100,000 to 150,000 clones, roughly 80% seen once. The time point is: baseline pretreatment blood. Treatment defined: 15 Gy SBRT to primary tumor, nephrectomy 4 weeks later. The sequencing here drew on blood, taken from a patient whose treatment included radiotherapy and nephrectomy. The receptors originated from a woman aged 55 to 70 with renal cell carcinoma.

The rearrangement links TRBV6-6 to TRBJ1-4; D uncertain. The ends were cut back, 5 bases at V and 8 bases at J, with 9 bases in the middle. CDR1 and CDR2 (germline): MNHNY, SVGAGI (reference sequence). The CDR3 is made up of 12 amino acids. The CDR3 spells CASSDYREKLFF. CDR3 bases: TGTGCCAGCAGTGATTATAGGGAAAAACTGTTTTTT.

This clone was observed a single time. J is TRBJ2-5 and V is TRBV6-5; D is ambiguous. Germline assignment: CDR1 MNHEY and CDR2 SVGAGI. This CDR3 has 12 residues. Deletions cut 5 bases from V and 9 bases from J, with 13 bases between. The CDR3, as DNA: TGTGCCAGCAGTAGGGATCTATGGGCCCAGTACTTC. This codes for CASSRDLWAQYF.

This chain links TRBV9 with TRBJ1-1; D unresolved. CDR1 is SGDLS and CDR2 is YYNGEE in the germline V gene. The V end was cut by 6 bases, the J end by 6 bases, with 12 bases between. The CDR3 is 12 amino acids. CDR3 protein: CASTSEEAEAFF. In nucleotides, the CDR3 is TGTGCCAGCACCTCCGAGGAGGCTGAAGCTTTCTTT.

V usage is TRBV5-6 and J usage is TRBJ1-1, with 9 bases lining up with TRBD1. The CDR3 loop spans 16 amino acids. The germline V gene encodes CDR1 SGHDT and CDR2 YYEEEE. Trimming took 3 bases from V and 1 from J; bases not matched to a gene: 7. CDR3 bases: TGTGCCAGCAGCTGGGGGACAGGGAGAGGGAACACTGAAGCTTTCTTT. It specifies CASSWGTGRGNTEAFF.

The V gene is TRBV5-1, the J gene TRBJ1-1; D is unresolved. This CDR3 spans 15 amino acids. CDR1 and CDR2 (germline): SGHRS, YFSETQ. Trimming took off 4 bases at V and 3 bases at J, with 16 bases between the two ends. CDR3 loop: CASSPGRFGDTEAFF. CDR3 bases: TGCGCCAGCAGCCCCGGGCGTTTCGGGGACACTGAAGCTTTCTTT. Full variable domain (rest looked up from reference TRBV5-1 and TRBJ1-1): KAGVTQTPRYLIKTRGQQVTLSCSPISGHRSVSWYQQTPGQGLQFLFEYFSETQRNKGNFPGRFSGRQFSNSRSEMNVSTLELGDSALYLCASSPGRFGDTEAFFGQGTRLTVV.